This is a list of T cell receptor beta chains from one sample in a study of blood T cells in healthy people across ages. TCRdb ran MiXCR on the 5' RACE reads and lists one entry per CDR3 protein. The table lists around 800,000 distinct CDR3 sequences, less than 80% of them singletons, with 25% to 35% in the top ten. The sequenced material came from blood. All receptors derive from a young man in good health. Both conserved end residues are part of each CDR3. Fields, in order: clone size, CDR3 length, V gene, D gene, J gene, CDR3 DNA, CDR3 protein. A D gene is named only where the DNA matches it firmly. Clone size appears in some rows only: once, few, many, or a class for an expanded clone.

size: .; length: 14; V: TRBV12-3/TRBV12-4; D: .; J: TRBJ2-5; DNA: TGTGCCAGCAGCCCCAAAGTAGACAGTGAGACCCAGTACTTC; CDR3: CASSPKVDSETQYF
size: .; length: 13; V: TRBV29-1; D: .; J: TRBJ1-2; DNA: TGCAGCGGGTGGGACCGAGTTAACTATGGCTACACCTTC; CDR3: CSGWDRVNYGYTF
size: .; length: 14; V: TRBV28; D: .; J: TRBJ2-4; DNA: TGTGCCAGCAGTCCTCAAGCAGTGGGAAACATTCAGTACTTC; CDR3: CASSPQAVGNIQYF
size: .; length: 14; V: TRBV13; D: .; J: TRBJ1-2; DNA: TGTGCCAGCAGCTTAGAACTTGGTAACTATGGCTACACCTTC; CDR3: CASSLELGNYGYTF
size: .; length: 16; V: TRBV10-3; D: TRBD1; J: TRBJ2-2; DNA: TGTGCCATCAGTGAGACCGGGACAGCGAACACCGGGGAGCTGTTTTTT; CDR3: CAISETGTANTGELFF
size: few; length: 16; V: TRBV5-1; D: TRBD1; J: TRBJ1-4; DNA: TGCGCCAGCAGCTTGCAACAGGGACAGGGGAATGAAAAACTGTTTTTT; CDR3: CASSLQQGQGNEKLFF
size: .; length: 14; V: TRBV27; D: .; J: TRBJ2-7; DNA: TGTGCCAGCATTTTGATACAGGGTCATGGGGAGCAGTACTTC; CDR3: CASILIQGHGEQYF
size: .; length: 14; V: TRBV5-6; D: TRBD1; J: TRBJ2-5; DNA: TGTGCCAGCAGCTTGGAGCAGACAGGGGAGACCCAGTACTTC; CDR3: CASSLEQTGETQYF
size: .; length: 14; V: TRBV7-2; D: TRBD1; J: TRBJ2-3; DNA: TGTGCCAGCAGCCCGGACAGGAGCACAGATGCGCAGTATTTT; CDR3: CASSPDRSTDAQYF
size: few; length: 15; V: TRBV28; D: .; J: TRBJ2-7; DNA: TGTGCCAGCAGTTTGGCCCTTCGAGGTACCTACGAGCAGTACTTC; CDR3: CASSLALRGTYEQYF
size: .; length: 17; V: TRBV20-1; D: TRBD1; J: TRBJ2-5; DNA: TGCAGTGCTAGAGATCGCGACAGGGCGGTAGGGCAAGAGACCCAGTACTTC; CDR3: CSARDRDRAVGQETQYF
size: .; length: 15; V: TRBV9; D: .; J: TRBJ2-5; DNA: TGTGCCAGCCCCCTCGAGGCGCTAAAGAGAGAGACCCAGTACTTC; CDR3: CASPLEALKRETQYF
size: .; length: 14; V: TRBV25-1; D: .; J: TRBJ1-2; DNA: TGTGCCAGCAGCGCGTCGAGAGCTAACTATGGCTACACCTTC; CDR3: CASSASRANYGYTF
size: .; length: 13; V: TRBV7-3; D: .; J: TRBJ1-2; DNA: TGTGCCAGCAGCTTCCAGGCCGGGACTGGCTACACCTTC; CDR3: CASSFQAGTGYTF
size: .; length: 15; V: TRBV6-2/TRBV6-3; D: TRBD1; J: TRBJ1-5; DNA: TGTGCCAGCAGCCGCCCGGGACAGGGTATGCAGCCCCAGCATTTT; CDR3: CASSRPGQGMQPQHF
size: .; length: 15; V: TRBV28; D: .; J: TRBJ2-7; DNA: TGTGCCAGCCTGGGGCGTGAGTCCAGCTCCTACGAGCAGTACTTC; CDR3: CASLGRESSSYEQYF
size: many; length: 15; V: TRBV5-1; D: TRBD1; J: TRBJ2-1; DNA: TGCGCCAGCAGCTCGACAGGGGGATCCTACAATGAGCAGTTCTTC; CDR3: CASSSTGGSYNEQFF
size: .; length: 16; V: TRBV16; D: TRBD1; J: TRBJ1-2; DNA: TGTGCCAGCAGCCAATCATCAGGGGGTTATTTGGATGGCTACACCTTC; CDR3: CASSQSSGGYLDGYTF
size: .; length: 16; V: TRBV6-5; D: TRBD2; J: TRBJ2-5; DNA: TGTGCCAGCAGTCCGTATAGCGGGGGGGCTGGAGAGACCCAGTACTTC; CDR3: CASSPYSGGAGETQYF
size: few; length: 13; V: TRBV12-3/TRBV12-4; D: .; J: TRBJ2-2; DNA: TGTGCCAGCAGTTTAGCGGCCACCGGGGAGCTGTTTTTT; CDR3: CASSLAATGELFF
size: .; length: 16; V: TRBV7-2; D: TRBD2; J: TRBJ2-1; DNA: TGTGCCAGCAGCTCCCCAGGACTAGCGGGGGGGCATGAGCAGTTCTTC; CDR3: CASSSPGLAGGHEQFF
size: .; length: 12; V: TRBV14; D: .; J: TRBJ2-1; DNA: TGTGCCAGCAGCCAAGATAGTTACGAGCAGTTCTTC; CDR3: CASSQDSYEQFF
size: .; length: 15; V: TRBV28; D: TRBD1; J: TRBJ2-7; DNA: TGTGCCAGCAGTTTAGGCGGGACAGGTCCCGGCGAGCAGTACTTC; CDR3: CASSLGGTGPGEQYF
size: .; length: 16; V: TRBV29-1; D: .; J: TRBJ1-3; DNA: TGCAGCGTTGAAGATTGGGAGGCGAGCTCTGGAAACACCATATATTTT; CDR3: CSVEDWEASSGNTIYF
size: .; length: 13; V: TRBV4-1; D: TRBD1; J: TRBJ2-5; DNA: TGCGCAGCTGGTCGGGACAGGGGACATGAGCAGTACTTC; CDR3: CAAGRDRGHEQYF
size: few; length: 14; V: TRBV20-1; D: TRBD1; J: TRBJ2-7; DNA: TGCAGTGCAATGACAGGGGGCTTGTCCTACGAGCAGTACTTC; CDR3: CSAMTGGLSYEQYF
size: .; length: 15; V: TRBV10-3; D: TRBD2; J: TRBJ2-3; DNA: TGTGCCTACGGGTGGGGGACTAGCGACACAGATACGCAGTATTTT; CDR3: CAYGWGTSDTDTQYF
size: once; length: 16; V: TRBV6-2/TRBV6-3; D: TRBD2; J: TRBJ2-3; DNA: TGTGCCAGCAGTTACTCGCGGGGGGGCGAGCTAGATACGCAGTATTTT; CDR3: CASSYSRGGELDTQYF
size: .; length: 14; V: TRBV13; D: TRBD1; J: TRBJ2-7; DNA: TGTGCCAGCCGTGCGACAGGGAAGTCCAACGAGCAGTACTTC; CDR3: CASRATGKSNEQYF
size: few; length: 13; V: TRBV10-3; D: TRBD1; J: TRBJ2-7; DNA: TGTGCCATCAGCCGGGACAGGGAGGCCGAGCAGTACTTC; CDR3: CAISRDREAEQYF
size: .; length: 17; V: TRBV12-5; D: TRBD1; J: TRBJ2-1; DNA: TGTGCTAGTGGTTTGGACTCCCGGGACAGGGTGGAGAATGAGCAGTTCTTC; CDR3: CASGLDSRDRVENEQFF
size: .; length: 15; V: TRBV14; D: TRBD2; J: TRBJ2-7; DNA: TGTGCCAGCAGCCATTTACTAGCGGGGGTCTACGAGCAGTACTTC; CDR3: CASSHLLAGVYEQYF
size: .; length: 15; V: TRBV7-9; D: .; J: TRBJ1-1; DNA: TGTGCCAGCAGCTTACGGTGGTCCGGGAACACTGAAGCTTTCTTT; CDR3: CASSLRWSGNTEAFF
size: .; length: 17; V: TRBV14; D: TRBD1; J: TRBJ2-6; DNA: TGTGCCAGCAGTTTGGGACAGCTCTTCACTGGGGCCAACGTCCTGACTTTC; CDR3: CASSLGQLFTGANVLTF
size: once; length: 14; V: TRBV25-1; D: TRBD1; J: TRBJ1-2; DNA: TGTGCCAGCAGGCGGGACAGGGGAAACTATGGCTACACCTTC; CDR3: CASRRDRGNYGYTF
size: .; length: 16; V: TRBV7-9; D: .; J: TRBJ1-4; DNA: TGTGCCAGCAGCTTAGGCATGGGGGGAAGGTATGAAAAACTGTTTTTT; CDR3: CASSLGMGGRYEKLFF
size: .; length: 15; V: TRBV7-9; D: TRBD2; J: TRBJ2-1; DNA: TGTGCCAGCAGCCCAGTCCGGACTAGCAACGATGAGCAGTTCTTC; CDR3: CASSPVRTSNDEQFF
size: .; length: 19; V: TRBV4-1; D: TRBD2; J: TRBJ2-3; DNA: TGCGCCAGCAGCCAAGCCCCTAGCGGGAGTTTGGGTAATGCAGATACGCAGTATTTT; CDR3: CASSQAPSGSLGNADTQYF
size: .; length: 12; V: TRBV28; D: .; J: TRBJ1-1; DNA: TGTGCCAGCAAGGATTCGAACACTGAAGCTTTCTTT; CDR3: CASKDSNTEAFF
size: few; length: 20; V: TRBV4-2; D: TRBD2; J: TRBJ2-5; DNA: TGTGCCAGCAGCCAAGAGGCCCCTCCGGGACTAGCGGGCTTGGTCGAGACCCAGTACTTC; CDR3: CASSQEAPPGLAGLVETQYF
size: .; length: 15; V: TRBV3-1; D: .; J: TRBJ2-5; DNA: TGTGCCAGCAGCCAAGGGCTCGACAGGACGGAGACCCAGTACTTC; CDR3: CASSQGLDRTETQYF
size: few; length: 13; V: TRBV12-3/TRBV12-4; D: .; J: TRBJ2-7; DNA: TGTGCCATCCCGGGGCGCAGGGACAACGAGCAGTACTTC; CDR3: CAIPGRRDNEQYF
size: .; length: 17; V: TRBV20-1; D: TRBD2; J: TRBJ2-7; DNA: TGCAGTGCTCGGGGAACTAGCGGGGGTATCCTTTACCACGAGCAGTACTTC; CDR3: CSARGTSGGILYHEQYF
size: .; length: 15; V: TRBV15; D: .; J: TRBJ2-3; DNA: TGTGCCACCAGCCTTACGGGACCATCCACAGATACGCAGTATTTT; CDR3: CATSLTGPSTDTQYF
size: .; length: 14; V: TRBV20-1; D: .; J: TRBJ2-1; DNA: TGCAGTGCTAGTGTGCCGGCCTCCTACAATGAGCAGTTCTTC; CDR3: CSASVPASYNEQFF